These T cell receptor beta chains were read from a single sample in a study of T cell responses to AZD1222 COVID-19 vaccine. Sequencing was performed with immunoSEQ multiplex PCR; in TCRdb, only in-frame clones are kept and a portion is missing. Seen here are about 150,000 clones, about 92% observed once, and the top ten hold approximately 3.4%. Sequenced material: peripheral blood, taken 28 days after the second AZD1222 dose. The receptors come from an adult who received the AZD1222 COVID-19 vaccine. Both conserved end residues are part of each CDR3. A D gene is named only where the DNA matches it firmly. Clone size, where shown, is once, few, many, or a class for clones that have expanded.

NA	TRBV27	NA	TRBJ1-1	TGTGCCAGAGACAGGGAAGCTTTCTTT	CARDREAFF
NA	TRBV19	NA	TRBJ2-1	TGTGCCAGTAGTATCATGGGGGTACAGGGCAATGAGCAGTTCTTC	CASSIMGVQGNEQFF
TRBD1	TRBV27	NA	TRBJ1-6	TGTGCCAGCAGTTTATCCCAGGACAGGAACTCACCCCTCCACTTT	CASSLSQDRNSPLHF
NA	TRBV6-5	NA	TRBJ2-7	TGTGCCAGCAGTACCCACTACTACGAGCAGTACTTC	CASSTHYYEQYF
NA	TRBV24-1	few	TRBJ2-1	TGTGCCACCAGCCAGGGGGGAACCTACAATGAGCAGTTCTTC	CATSQGGTYNEQFF
NA	TRBV15	NA	TRBJ2-3	TGTGCCACCAGCAGAGCATCGGGAGCGACTGATACGCAGTATTTT	CATSRASGATDTQYF
TRBD1	TRBV29-1	NA	TRBJ2-7	TGCAGCGTTGGACCGGGACAGGGGGCGCGAGAGCAGTACTTC	CSVGPGQGAREQYF
TRBD2	TRBV27	NA	TRBJ2-1	TGTGCCAGCAGTCGACCGGGACTAGCGGGAGGCAATGAGCAGTTCTTC	CASSRPGLAGGNEQFF
NA	TRBV28	NA	TRBJ1-1	TGTGCCAGCAGTTTCAGGAATAAATGGGGGTTGGGGAACACTGAAGCTTTCTTT	CASSFRNKWGLGNTEAFF
TRBD1	TRBV5-1	NA	TRBJ1-1	TGCGCCAGCAGCTTGGGGCAGGGGGTCGGTGAAGCTTTCTTT	CASSLGQGVGEAFF
NA	TRBV28	NA	TRBJ2-7	TGTGCCAGCAGTTTGGAGCGGTCCTCCTACGAGCAGTACTTC	CASSLERSSYEQYF
TRBD2	TRBV28	NA	TRBJ2-7	TGTGCCAGCACACGGCTAGCGGGAGCGAGCTACGAGCAGTACTTC	CASTRLAGASYEQYF
TRBD2	TRBV5-1	NA	TRBJ2-7	TGCGCCAGCAGCAGCGGGGTCTCCTACGAGCAGTACTTC	CASSSGVSYEQYF
TRBD1	TRBV28	NA	TRBJ1-1	TGTGCCAGCAGATGGACAGGGTACACTGAAGCTTTCTTT	CASRWTGYTEAFF
NA	TRBV7-2	NA	TRBJ2-1	TGTGCCAGCAGCTTAGTAGGGAACAATGAGCAGTTCTTC	CASSLVGNNEQFF
NA	TRBV12-3/TRBV12-4	NA	TRBJ2-1	TGTGCCAGCAGTTTAACCCGCCCCAGGGAGCAGTTCTTC	CASSLTRPREQFF
TRBD2	TRBV4-1	NA	TRBJ2-1	TGCGCCAGCAGCCACGCTAGCGGGATATTCTACAATGAGCAGTTCTTC	CASSHASGIFYNEQFF
TRBD2	TRBV5-1	NA	TRBJ2-2	TGCGCCAGCAGCTTCCAAGGCCAGGGTCTAGCGGGAGAGAACACCGGGGAGCTGTTTTTT	CASSFQGQGLAGENTGELFF
TRBD2	TRBV3-1/TRBV3-2	NA	TRBJ2-3	TGTGCCAGCAGCCAAGATTCGGCTAGCGGGAGTGCAGATACGCAGTATTTT	CASSQDSASGSADTQYF
NA	TRBV9	once	TRBJ2-7	TGTGCCAGCAGCGTAGAACCAGGCGCCTACGAGCAGTACTTC	CASSVEPGAYEQYF
NA	TRBV3-1/TRBV3-2	NA	TRBJ1-2	TGTGCCAGCAGCCAAGATGACATCCGAATTACTAACTATGGCTACACCTTC	CASSQDDIRITNYGYTF
NA	TRBV9	few	TRBJ2-1	TGTGCCAGCAGCATGGATCACAATGAGCAGTTCTTC	CASSMDHNEQFF
NA	TRBV5-4	NA	TRBJ2-5	TGTGCCAGCAGCTCGGGGACGGACCAAGAGACCCAGTACTTC	CASSSGTDQETQYF
NA	TRBV5-1	NA	TRBJ1-4	TGCGCCAGCAGCTTGAGTCCCGGGACTCCAAGCGCGCTTTTT	CASSLSPGTPSALF
TRBD2	TRBV7-3	NA	TRBJ2-3	TGTGCCAGCAGCTTTCCCGGGACTAGCGCCGCAGATACGCAGTATTTT	CASSFPGTSAADTQYF
TRBD1	TRBV6-2/TRBV6-3	NA	TRBJ2-1	TGTGCCAGCAGTTACGAGGGGGCGATCAATGAGCAGTTCTTC	CASSYEGAINEQFF
NA	TRBV7-2	once	TRBJ1-2	TGTGCCAGCAGCTTAGACGCTAACTATGGCTACACCTTC	CASSLDANYGYTF
TRBD1	TRBV28	NA	TRBJ1-4	TGTGCCAGCAGTTTCCTAGGACAGGGGAGGACTAATGAAAAACTGTTTTTT	CASSFLGQGRTNEKLFF
TRBD1	TRBV24-1	NA	TRBJ2-2	TGTGCCACCAGTGACTCGGACAGGGGGAGGAGGGAGCTGTTTTTT	CATSDSDRGRRELFF
NA	TRBV30	once	TRBJ2-2	TGTGCCTGGAGTGTCAAAGGCCGCCTGAACACCGGGGAGCTGTTTTTT	CAWSVKGRLNTGELFF
NA	TRBV30	NA	TRBJ1-6	TGTGCCACCGAGCAGGGATCAAATTCACCCCTCCACTTT	CATEQGSNSPLHF
NA	TRBV7-9	NA	TRBJ1-4	TGTGCCAGCAAATCCGCCCGCGGTGATGAAAAACTGTTTTTT	CASKSARGDEKLFF
NA	TRBV19	NA	TRBJ2-5	TGTGCCAGTAGTGGATATCAGGGATACGAGACCCAGTACTTC	CASSGYQGYETQYF
NA	TRBV24-1	NA	TRBJ1-1	TGTGCCACCAGTGATCCCCGGGACAACACTGAAGCTTTCTTT	CATSDPRDNTEAFF
TRBD1	TRBV27	NA	TRBJ1-6	TGTGCCAGCAGCCCCAGACAGGGAGATAATTCACCCCTCCACTTT	CASSPRQGDNSPLHF
TRBD1	TRBV4-1	NA	TRBJ1-1	TGCGCCAGCAGCCCTGACAGGGGCGCACTGGAAGCTTTCTTT	CASSPDRGALEAFF
NA	TRBV5-1	NA	TRBJ2-7	TGCGCCAGCAGCTTGGGGGACCGAACCCCCGAGCAGTACTTC	CASSLGDRTPEQYF
NA	TRBV10-3	NA	TRBJ2-7	TGTGCCATCAGTGAGGATGGTAGCCGCTCCTACGAGCAGTACTTC	CAISEDGSRSYEQYF
NA	TRBV5-6	NA	TRBJ1-4	TGTGCCAGCAGCTTGGCCAGACTTAATGAAAAACTGTTTTTT	CASSLARLNEKLFF
TRBD1	TRBV30	NA	TRBJ1-5	TGTGCCTGGACCCCCGGGACAGGGAGCTATAGCAATCAGCCCCAGCATTTT	CAWTPGTGSYSNQPQHF
NA	TRBV18	NA	TRBJ2-3	TGTGCCAGCTCACCACGGTCTAGAGCAGATACGCAGTATTTT	CASSPRSRADTQYF
TRBD1	TRBV11-2	NA	TRBJ1-4	TGTGCCAGCAGCCGACAGGGGGCGGCAACTAATGAAAAACTGTTTTTT	CASSRQGAATNEKLFF
NA	TRBV18	few	TRBJ1-1	TGTGCCAGCTCACCCGGGACCCGGAACTCTGAAGCTTTCTTT	CASSPGTRNSEAFF
TRBD1	TRBV3-1/TRBV3-2	NA	TRBJ1-5	TGTGCCAGCAGCCAAATGCCGGGACAGGGACAGCCCCAGCATTTT	CASSQMPGQGQPQHF
TRBD1	TRBV5-4	once	TRBJ1-6	TGTGCCAGCAGCTTGCGAGGGGGCCTAAATTCACCCCTCCACTTT	CASSLRGGLNSPLHF
TRBD1	TRBV19	NA	TRBJ1-1	TGTGCCAGTAGGGGGGCGGGACAGCAAAACACTGAAGCTTTCTTT	CASRGAGQQNTEAFF
NA	TRBV5-1	once	TRBJ2-1	TGCGCCAGCAGCTTGGTGTGGGGAACGGATGAGCAGTTCTTC	CASSLVWGTDEQFF
NA	TRBV18	NA	TRBJ2-5	TGTGCCAGCTCACCATTGAACAGGGAGACCCAGTACTTC	CASSPLNRETQYF
NA	TRBV29-1	NA	TRBJ2-5	TGCAGCGTTATCTTTTTGGGGGAGGACCAAGAGACCCAGTACTTC	CSVIFLGEDQETQYF